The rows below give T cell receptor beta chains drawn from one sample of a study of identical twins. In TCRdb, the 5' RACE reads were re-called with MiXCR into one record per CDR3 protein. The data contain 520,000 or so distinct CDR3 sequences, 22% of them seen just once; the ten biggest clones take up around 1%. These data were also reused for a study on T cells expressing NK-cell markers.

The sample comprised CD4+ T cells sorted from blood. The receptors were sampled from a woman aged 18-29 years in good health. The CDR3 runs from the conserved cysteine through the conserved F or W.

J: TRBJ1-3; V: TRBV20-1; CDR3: CSARPSTGGGGNTIYF
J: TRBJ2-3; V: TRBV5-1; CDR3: CASSRAPPADTQYF
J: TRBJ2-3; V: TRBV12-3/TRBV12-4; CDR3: CASSQRAGGPSDTQYF
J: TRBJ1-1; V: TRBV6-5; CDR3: CASGDPAFF
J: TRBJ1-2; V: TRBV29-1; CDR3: CSVRDGNYGYTF
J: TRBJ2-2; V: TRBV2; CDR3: CASSEEGSTGELFF
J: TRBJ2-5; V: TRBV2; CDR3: CASSEETSEETQYF
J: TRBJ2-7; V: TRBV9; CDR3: CASGRGPSYEQYF
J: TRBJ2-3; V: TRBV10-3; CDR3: CAISESKSIPSTDTQYF
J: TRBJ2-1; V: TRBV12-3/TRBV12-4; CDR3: CASSLDPVYEQFF
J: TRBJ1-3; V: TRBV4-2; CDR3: CASSQDGPGVSLVAGNTIYF
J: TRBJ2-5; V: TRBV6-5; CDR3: CASTGPRTQYF
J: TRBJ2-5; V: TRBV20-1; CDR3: CSAGSRWGVEETQYF
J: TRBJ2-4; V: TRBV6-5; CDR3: CASSFTGSENIQYF
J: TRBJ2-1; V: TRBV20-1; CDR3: CSAQYNEQFF
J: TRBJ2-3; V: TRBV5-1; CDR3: CASSPPARISTDTQYF
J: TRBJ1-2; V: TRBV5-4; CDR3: CASSLSLSPLPGYTF
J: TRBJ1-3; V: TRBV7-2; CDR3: CASSLTVSGNTIYF
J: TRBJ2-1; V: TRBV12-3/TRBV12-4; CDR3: CASSLGPSGVGAFF
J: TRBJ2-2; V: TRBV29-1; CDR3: CSAKEGLAGKTGELFF
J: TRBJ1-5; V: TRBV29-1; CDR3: CSVRSHSNQPQHF
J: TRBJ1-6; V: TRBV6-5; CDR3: CASSFSRFYSPLHF
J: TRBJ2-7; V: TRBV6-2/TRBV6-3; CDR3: CASSYSGSGRLRYEQYF
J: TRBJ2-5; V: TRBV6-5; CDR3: CASSYRAGPYQETQYF
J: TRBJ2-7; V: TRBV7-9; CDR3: CASSATRGLSYEQYF
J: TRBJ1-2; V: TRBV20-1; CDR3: CSARLGGGYTF
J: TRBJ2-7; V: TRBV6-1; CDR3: CASRSGGRADYEQYF
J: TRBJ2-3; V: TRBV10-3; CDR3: CASAQGLAGTDTQYF
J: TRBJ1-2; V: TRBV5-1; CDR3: CASSSSHPGQGGYTF
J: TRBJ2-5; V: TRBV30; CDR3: CAAVGSQETQYF
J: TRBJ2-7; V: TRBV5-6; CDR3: CASSLAWQWASYEQYF
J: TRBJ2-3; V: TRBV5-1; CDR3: CASSSAGLGSDTQYF
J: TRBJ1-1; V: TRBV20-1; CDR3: CSANPPNTEAFF
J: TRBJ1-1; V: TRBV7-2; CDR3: CASSLRYKGNTEAFF
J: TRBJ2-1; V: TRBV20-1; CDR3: CSARTPMTSYNEQFF
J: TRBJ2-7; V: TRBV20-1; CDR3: CSARGGTGPAYEQYF
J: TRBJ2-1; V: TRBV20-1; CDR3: CSVWGVGYNEQFF